This TCR beta chain stems from a study of shared clonotypes between healthy human individuals. Study-level points and caveats: The authors expected sequencing depth to affect clonotype sharing among donors. In this cohort, only blood was sampled, and tissue repertoires likely differ.

An even split of each subset's genomic DNA across several immunoSEQ plates was performed. Clones were read by immunoSEQ multiplex PCR, and TCRdb kept only the in-frame ones, dropping some. The sample records just over 2,000,000 clones, about 95% being singletons. Naive CD8 populations comprised CD45RO-negative cells positively selected for CCR7, excluding terminally differentiated effector memory CD45RA+ cells. With regard to this clone: Its antigen is not identified. The same CDR3 is also encoded by other DNA sequences in this sample.

Germline CDR1 PRHDT, CDR2 FYEKMQ (reference sequence). V was pared by 1 base and J by 2 bases, with 0 bases of the junction left unmatched. CDR3 length equals 14 residues. The chain recombines TRBV13 with TRBJ2-5; 8 nucleotides match TRBD2. This TCR came from a man between 18 and 35 years old in good health. Source material: naive CD8+ T cells sorted from blood. The CDR3 reads CASSLAGGQETQYF. CDR3 nucleotides: TGTGCCAGCAGCTTAGCGGGAGGGCAAGAGACCCAGTACTTC. The entire variable domain, with the rest obtained from reference TRBV13 and TRBJ2-5, is as follows: AAGVIQSPRHLIKEKRETATLKCYPIPRHDTVYWYQQGPGQDPQFLISFYEKMQSDKGSIPDRFSAQQFSDYHSELNMSSLELGDSALYFCASSLAGGQETQYFGPGTRLLVL.